The sequence of this TCR beta chain was determined in a study of OX40 agonist ivuxolimab in advanced cancers. Study-wide context: Dose-escalation patients had hepatocellular carcinoma, melanoma, renal cell or head and neck cancer. Among those enrolled, mean age was roughly 55 years (range roughly 23 to 85) and 82.7% were male. Findings and caveats of the study: The CD4+ and CD8+ T cells in the blood had expanded clonally by week 6 at 0.1 to 3.0 mg/kg.

Excluded were patients having autoimmune disease history or systemic immunosuppression. The protocol was immunoSEQ multiplex PCR, while the TCRdb copy is restricted to in-frame clones and leaves out a portion. The sample comprises about 40,000 clones, about 92% of which are singletons, and 8.5% to 10% rests with the top ten. This CDR3 has 12 amino acids. The V end was cut by 7 bases, the J end by 9 bases, with 13 bases between. Germline V gene data show CDR1 as MNHEY and CDR2 as SMNVEV (reference sequence). Turning to this clone: Its target is not known.

This sequence was found in an adult with an advanced solid tumor such as melanoma, head and neck, liver or kidney cancer. The chain couples TRBV27 to TRBJ2-1; D remains unclear. The source material was CD4+ or CD8+ T cells sorted from blood, sampled in a trial of the OX40 agonist ivuxolimab. CDR3: CASIGDLGEQFF. CDR3 in DNA: TGTGCCAGCATAGGCGACCTGGGTGAGCAGTTCTTC.